Given below is one T cell receptor beta chain in context. The V and J ends lost 6 bases and 6 bases, in that order; junction bases with no gene match: 12. Germline V gene sequence: CDR1 MNHEY, CDR2 SVGEGT. CDR3 length: 15 residues. The sample is drawn from a study of blood T cell repertoires in COVID-19. Study context: Sites in the United States, Italy and Spain provided acute and convalescent COVID-19 samples. PBMCs, B-cell-depleted T cells, or T cells were the source of the cDNA or gDNA that made up the material.

How the authors handled the data: It was from reference gene primer amplification that nucleated cell counts were estimated. Sequencing was performed with immunoSEQ multiplex PCR; in TCRdb, only in-frame clones are kept and a portion is missing. V and J calls plus clone size are reproduced from that table; the DNA served to infer D and trimming. The sample holds about 400,000 clones, around 87% seen once. The TCR was taken from a human donor in a cohort sampled during active COVID-19. Sequencing input: peripheral blood. The chain employs TRBV6-2 or TRBV6-3 and TRBJ2-7; 9 nucleotides match TRBD1. CDR3: CASSDARTGAGEQYF. The CDR3 bases are TGTGCCAGCAGCGATGCAAGGACAGGGGCGGGCGAGCAGTACTTC.